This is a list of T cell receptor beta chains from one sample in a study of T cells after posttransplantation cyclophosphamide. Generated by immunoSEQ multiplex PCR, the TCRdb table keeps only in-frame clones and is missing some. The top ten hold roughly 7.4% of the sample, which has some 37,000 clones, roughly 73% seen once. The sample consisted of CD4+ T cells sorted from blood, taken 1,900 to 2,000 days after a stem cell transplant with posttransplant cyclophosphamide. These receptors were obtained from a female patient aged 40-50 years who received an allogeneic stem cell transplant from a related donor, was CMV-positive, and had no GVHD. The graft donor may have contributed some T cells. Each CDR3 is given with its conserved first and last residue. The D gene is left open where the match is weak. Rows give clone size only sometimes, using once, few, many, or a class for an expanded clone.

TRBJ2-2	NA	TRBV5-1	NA	CATRAGVSGELFF	TGCGCCACCCGGGCAGGGGTGAGCGGGGAGCTGTTTTTT
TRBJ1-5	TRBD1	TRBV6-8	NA	CARSFIPGQGPQHF	TGTGCCAGGTCCTTTATTCCGGGACAGGGACCCCAGCATTTT
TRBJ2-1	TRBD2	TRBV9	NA	CASSVKLAGNEQFF	TGTGCCAGCAGCGTAAAGCTAGCGGGCAATGAGCAGTTCTTC
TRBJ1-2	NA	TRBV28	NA	CASSPGMLATNYGYTF	TGTGCCAGCAGTCCGGGGATGCTAGCGACTAACTATGGCTACACCTTC
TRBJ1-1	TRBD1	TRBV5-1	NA	CASSIGTASEAFF	TGCGCCAGCAGCATCGGGACAGCAAGTGAAGCTTTCTTT
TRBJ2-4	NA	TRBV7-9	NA	CASSLEGDKAKNIQYF	TGTGCCAGCAGCTTAGAAGGGGATAAGGCCAAAAACATTCAGTACTTC
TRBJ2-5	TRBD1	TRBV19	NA	CASSDRGSETQYF	TGTGCCAGTAGTGACAGGGGAAGTGAGACCCAGTACTTC
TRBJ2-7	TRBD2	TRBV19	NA	CASSPSAGISYEQYF	TGTGCCAGTAGCCCCTCAGCGGGGATTTCCTACGAGCAGTACTTC
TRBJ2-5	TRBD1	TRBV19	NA	CASSIVKGAGGLETQYF	TGTGCCAGTAGTATAGTGAAAGGGGCAGGGGGCCTAGAGACCCAGTACTTC
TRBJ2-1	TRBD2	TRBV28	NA	CASSFKPRPATSRHYNEQFF	TGTGCCAGCAGTTTCAAACCCCGCCCGGCGACTAGCCGGCATTACAATGAGCAGTTCTTC
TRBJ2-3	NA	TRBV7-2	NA	CASSLVRGTDTQYF	TGTGCCAGCAGCTTAGTTCGTGGCACAGATACGCAGTATTTT
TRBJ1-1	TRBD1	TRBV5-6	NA	CASSQDRGRAFF	TGTGCCAGCAGCCAAGACAGGGGCAGAGCTTTCTTT
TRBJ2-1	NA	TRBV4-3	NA	CASSQEGLPLNEQFF	TGCGCCAGCAGCCAAGAGGGGCTTCCCCTCAATGAGCAGTTCTTC
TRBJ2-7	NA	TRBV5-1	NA	CASSLEGGLGEQYF	TGCGCCAGCAGCTTAGAAGGAGGCTTAGGGGAGCAGTACTTC
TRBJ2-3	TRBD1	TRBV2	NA	CASSVPGQGRITDTQYF	TGTGCCAGCAGTGTCCCGGGACAGGGAAGGATAACAGATACGCAGTATTTT
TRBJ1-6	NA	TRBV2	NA	CASSETTVGGSPLHF	TGTGCCAGCAGTGAGACGACAGTCGGGGGTTCACCCCTCCACTTT
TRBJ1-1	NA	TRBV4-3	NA	CASSQGVTYTEAFF	TGCGCCAGCAGCCAAGGGGTGACTTACACTGAAGCTTTCTTT
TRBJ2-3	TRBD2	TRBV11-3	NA	CASSLGLLAGGTDTQYF	TGTGCCAGCAGCTTAGGCTTACTAGCGGGGGGCACAGATACGCAGTATTTT
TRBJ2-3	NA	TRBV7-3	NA	CASSPGTRSTDTQYF	TGTGCCAGCAGTCCCGGGACACGTAGCACAGATACGCAGTATTTT
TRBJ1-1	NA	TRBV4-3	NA	CASSQDEGRGTEAFF	TGCGCCAGCAGCCAAGATGAGGGGAGGGGGACTGAAGCTTTCTTT
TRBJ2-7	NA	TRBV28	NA	CASSSRDAGNPYEQYF	TGTGCCAGCAGTTCCCGCGACGCGGGAAACCCCTACGAGCAGTACTTC
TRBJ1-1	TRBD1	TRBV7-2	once	CASISWTGPGTEAFF	TGTGCCAGCATCAGCTGGACAGGTCCGGGAACTGAAGCTTTCTTT
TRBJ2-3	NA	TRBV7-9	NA	CASSLWAGDTQYF	TGTGCCAGCAGCTTATGGGCGGGAGATACGCAGTATTTT
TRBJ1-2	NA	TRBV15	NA	CATSRELSGSNYGYTF	TGTGCCACCAGCAGAGAGTTGTCAGGCTCAAACTATGGCTACACCTTC
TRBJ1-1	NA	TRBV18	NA	CASSSLGGDTEAFF	TGTGCCAGCTCCTCTTTGGGGGGTGACACTGAAGCTTTCTTT
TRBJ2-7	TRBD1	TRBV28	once	CASPLWGQAPLYEQYF	TGTGCCAGCCCCTTATGGGGACAGGCCCCGCTCTACGAGCAGTACTTC
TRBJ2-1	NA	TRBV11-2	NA	CASSLEPGILYNEQFF	TGTGCCAGCAGCTTAGAACCAGGGATCCTCTACAATGAGCAGTTCTTC
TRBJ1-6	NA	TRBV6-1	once	CASGGGGANSPLHF	TGTGCCAGCGGTGGTGGAGGGGCCAATTCACCCCTCCACTTT
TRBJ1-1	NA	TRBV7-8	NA	CASSLGQLTEAFF	TGTGCCAGCAGCCTAGGACAGCTCACTGAAGCTTTCTTT
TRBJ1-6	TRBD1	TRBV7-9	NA	CASSTRQGSSPLHF	TGTGCCAGCAGCACACGACAGGGCAGTTCACCCCTCCACTTT
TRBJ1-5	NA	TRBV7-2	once	CASSAQGGLVQPQHF	TGTGCCAGCAGCGCACAGGGAGGGTTAGTTCAGCCCCAGCATTTT
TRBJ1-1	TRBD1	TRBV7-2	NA	CASSLAQGARMDAFF	TGTGCCAGCAGCTTAGCACAGGGGGCGCGTATGGACGCTTTCTTT
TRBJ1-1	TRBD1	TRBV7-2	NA	CASSLQGGMNTEAFF	TGTGCCAGCAGCTTGCAGGGGGGTATGAACACTGAAGCTTTCTTT